This T cell receptor beta chain was observed in a study of cytomegalovirus exposure and HLA in healthy donors. Looking at the study overall: The 120 validation repertoires, a later analysis reported, used the same platform as the 600 to 700 repertoires from the first cohort.

With regard to this clone: Its matching antigen is unknown.

Overall study results and limits: Reportedly, cytomegalovirus status was diagnosed with high sensitivity and specificity.

With 6 bases clipped from V and 3 bases from J, the junction kept 11 bases outside the gene matches. The CDR3 is made up of 17 amino acids. Germline V gene sequence: CDR1 MNHEY, CDR2 SMNVEV (reference sequence). Some clones are missing from TCRdb's copy, which holds only in-frame ones; the method was immunoSEQ multiplex PCR. The sample includes roughly 120,000 clones, 85% to 90% seen only once; the top ten take about 2%. The chain recombines TRBV27 with TRBJ2-7, with TRBD2 matching 13 bases. Input material: PBMCs. The TCR comes from a woman between 18 and 29 years old in good health and CMV-seronegative. Here the CDR3 DNA reads TGTGCCAGCAGCCCCGGACTAGCGGGAGTTAGCATCTACGAGCAGTACTTC. Residues: CASSPGLAGVSIYEQYF.